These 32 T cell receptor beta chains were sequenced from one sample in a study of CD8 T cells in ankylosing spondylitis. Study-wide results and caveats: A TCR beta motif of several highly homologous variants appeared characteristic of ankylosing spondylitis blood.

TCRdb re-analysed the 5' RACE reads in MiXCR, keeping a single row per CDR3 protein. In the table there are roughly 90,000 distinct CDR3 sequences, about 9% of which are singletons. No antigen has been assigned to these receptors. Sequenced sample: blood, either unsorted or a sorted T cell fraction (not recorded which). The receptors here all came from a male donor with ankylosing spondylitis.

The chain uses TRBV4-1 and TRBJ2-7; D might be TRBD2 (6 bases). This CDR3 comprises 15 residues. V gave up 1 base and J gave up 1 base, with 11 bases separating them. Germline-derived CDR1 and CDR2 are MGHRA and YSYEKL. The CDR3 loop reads CASSQGRGKSYEQYF. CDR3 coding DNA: TGCGCCAGCAGCCAAGGGAGGGGAAAATCCTACGAGCAGTACTTC.

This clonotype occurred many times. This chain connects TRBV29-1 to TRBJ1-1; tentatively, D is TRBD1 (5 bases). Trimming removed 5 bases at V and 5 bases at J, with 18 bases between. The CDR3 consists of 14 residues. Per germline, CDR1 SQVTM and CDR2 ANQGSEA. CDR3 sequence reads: CSVTPGGTRTEAFF. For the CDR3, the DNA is TGCAGCGTTACCCCGGGGGGAACTCGGACTGAAGCTTTCTTT.

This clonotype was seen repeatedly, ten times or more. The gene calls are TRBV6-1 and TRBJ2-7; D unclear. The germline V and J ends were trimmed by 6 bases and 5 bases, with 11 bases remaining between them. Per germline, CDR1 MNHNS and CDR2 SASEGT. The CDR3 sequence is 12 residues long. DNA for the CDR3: TGTGCCAGCAGGACACTTGGGAACGAGCAGTACTTC. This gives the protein CASRTLGNEQYF.

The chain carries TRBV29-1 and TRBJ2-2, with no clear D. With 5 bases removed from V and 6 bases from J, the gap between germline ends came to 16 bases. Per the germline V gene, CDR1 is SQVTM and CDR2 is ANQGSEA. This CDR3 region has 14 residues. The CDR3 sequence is CSVKSRAKAGELFF. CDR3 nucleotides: TGCAGCGTTAAGAGCCGGGCTAAGGCCGGGGAGCTGTTTTTT.

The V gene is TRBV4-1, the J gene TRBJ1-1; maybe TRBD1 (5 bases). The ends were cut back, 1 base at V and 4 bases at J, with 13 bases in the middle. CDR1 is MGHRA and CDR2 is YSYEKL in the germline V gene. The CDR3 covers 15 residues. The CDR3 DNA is TGCGCCAGCAGCCAAGGGAGGGAGGGGCTCACTGAAGCTTTCTTT. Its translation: CASSQGREGLTEAFF.

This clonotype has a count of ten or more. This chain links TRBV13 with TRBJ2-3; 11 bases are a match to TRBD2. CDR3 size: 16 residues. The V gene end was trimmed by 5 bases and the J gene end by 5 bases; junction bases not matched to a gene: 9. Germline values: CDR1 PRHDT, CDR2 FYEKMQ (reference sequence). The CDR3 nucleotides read TGTGCCAGCAGCCCGGGACTAGCGGAGGTCGGAGATACGCAGTATTTT. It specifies CASSPGLAEVGDTQYF.

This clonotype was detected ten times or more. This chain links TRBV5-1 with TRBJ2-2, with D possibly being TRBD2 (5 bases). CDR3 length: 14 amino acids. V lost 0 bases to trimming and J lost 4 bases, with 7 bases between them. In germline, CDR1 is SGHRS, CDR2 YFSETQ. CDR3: CASSLAGSTGELFF. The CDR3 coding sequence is TGCGCCAGCAGCTTGGCGGGGAGCACCGGGGAGCTGTTTTTT. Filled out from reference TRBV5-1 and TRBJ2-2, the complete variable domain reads KAGVTQTPRYLIKTRGQQVTLSCSPISGHRSVSWYQQTPGQGLQFLFEYFSETQRNKGNFPGRFSGRQFSNSRSEMNVSTLELGDSALYLCASSLAGSTGELFFGEGSRLTVL.

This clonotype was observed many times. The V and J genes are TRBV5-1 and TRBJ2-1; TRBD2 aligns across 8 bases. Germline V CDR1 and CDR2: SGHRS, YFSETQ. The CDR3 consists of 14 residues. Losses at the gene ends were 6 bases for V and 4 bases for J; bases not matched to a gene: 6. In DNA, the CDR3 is TGCGCCAGCAATACGGGAGGGGCTTACAATGAGCAGTTCTTC. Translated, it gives CASNTGGAYNEQFF.

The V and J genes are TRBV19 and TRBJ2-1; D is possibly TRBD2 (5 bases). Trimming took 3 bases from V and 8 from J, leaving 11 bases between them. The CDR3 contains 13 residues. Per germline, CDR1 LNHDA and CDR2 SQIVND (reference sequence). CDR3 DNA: TGTGCCAGTAGTATTGAAGGGAGCGATGAGCAGTTCTTC. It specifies CASSIEGSDEQFF.

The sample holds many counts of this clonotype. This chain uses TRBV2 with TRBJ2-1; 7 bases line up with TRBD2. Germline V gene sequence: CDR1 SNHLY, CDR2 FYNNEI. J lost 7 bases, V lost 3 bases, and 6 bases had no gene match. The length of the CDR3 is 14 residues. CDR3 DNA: TGTGCCAGCAGTGAGGCGGGAGTTGTTAATGAGCAGTTCTTC. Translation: CASSEAGVVNEQFF.

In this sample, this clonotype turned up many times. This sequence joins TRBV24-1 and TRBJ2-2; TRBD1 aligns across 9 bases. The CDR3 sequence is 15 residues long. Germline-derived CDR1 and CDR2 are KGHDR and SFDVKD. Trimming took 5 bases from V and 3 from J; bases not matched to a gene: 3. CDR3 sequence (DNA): TGTGCCACCAGTGGGGGACAGGGTCACACCGGGGAGCTGTTTTTT. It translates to CATSGGQGHTGELFF.

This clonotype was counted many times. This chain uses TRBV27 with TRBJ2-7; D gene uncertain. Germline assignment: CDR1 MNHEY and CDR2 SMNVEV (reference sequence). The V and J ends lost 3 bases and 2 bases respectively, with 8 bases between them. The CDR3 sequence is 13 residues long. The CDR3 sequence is CASSLSPTYEQYF. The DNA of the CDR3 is TGTGCCAGCAGTTTGTCTCCCACCTACGAGCAGTACTTC.

The chain's CDR3 is CASSARHLTEAFF. The CDR3 coding sequence is TGTGCCAGCAGCGCTAGACACCTCACTGAAGCTTTCTTT. This chain connects TRBV11-2 to TRBJ1-1; D unclear. Germline CDR1 is SGHAT and CDR2 is FQNNGV. Between the trimmed V and J ends, which lost 5 bases and 4 bases, there was a span of 11 bases. The CDR3 is made up of 13 amino acids.

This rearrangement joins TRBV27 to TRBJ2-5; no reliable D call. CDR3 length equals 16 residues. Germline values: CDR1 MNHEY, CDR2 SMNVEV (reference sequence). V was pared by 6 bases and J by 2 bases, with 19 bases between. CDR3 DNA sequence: TGTGCCAGCAGGCTTTTTGGGTCAGGATTGCAAGAGACCCAGTACTTC. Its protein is CASRLFGSGLQETQYF.

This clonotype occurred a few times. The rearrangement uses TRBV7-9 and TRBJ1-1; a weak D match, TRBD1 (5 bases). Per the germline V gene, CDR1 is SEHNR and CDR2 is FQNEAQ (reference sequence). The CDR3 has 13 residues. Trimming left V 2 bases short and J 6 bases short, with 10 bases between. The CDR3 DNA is TGTGCCAGCAGCTTACGGGGGGTTCCTGAAGCTTTCTTT. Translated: CASSLRGVPEAFF.

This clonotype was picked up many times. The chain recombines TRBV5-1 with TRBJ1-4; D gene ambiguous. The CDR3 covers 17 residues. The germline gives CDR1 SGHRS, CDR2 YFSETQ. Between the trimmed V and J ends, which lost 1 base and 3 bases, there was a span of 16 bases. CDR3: CASSLPPGMGSNEKLFF. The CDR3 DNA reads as TGCGCCAGCAGCTTGCCTCCGGGGATGGGGTCTAATGAAAAACTGTTTTTT.

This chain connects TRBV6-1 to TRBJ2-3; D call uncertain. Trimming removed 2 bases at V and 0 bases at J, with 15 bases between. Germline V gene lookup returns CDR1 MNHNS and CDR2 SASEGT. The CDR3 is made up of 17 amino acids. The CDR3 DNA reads TGTGCCAGCAGTGAATATAGTATTTTTACTAGCACAGATACGCAGTATTTT. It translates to CASSEYSIFTSTDTQYF.

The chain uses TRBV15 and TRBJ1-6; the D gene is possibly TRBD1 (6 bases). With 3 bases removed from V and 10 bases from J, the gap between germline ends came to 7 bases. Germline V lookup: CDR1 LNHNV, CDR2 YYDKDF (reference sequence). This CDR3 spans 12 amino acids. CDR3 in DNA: TGTGCCACCAGCAGTGGGGGCTCACCCCTCCACTTT. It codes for CATSSGGSPLHF.

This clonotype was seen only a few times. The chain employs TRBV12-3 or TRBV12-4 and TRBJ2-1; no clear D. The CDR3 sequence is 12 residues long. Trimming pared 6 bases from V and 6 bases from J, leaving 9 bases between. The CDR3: CASSVSPNEQFF. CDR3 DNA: TGTGCCAGCAGCGTTAGTCCCAATGAGCAGTTCTTC.

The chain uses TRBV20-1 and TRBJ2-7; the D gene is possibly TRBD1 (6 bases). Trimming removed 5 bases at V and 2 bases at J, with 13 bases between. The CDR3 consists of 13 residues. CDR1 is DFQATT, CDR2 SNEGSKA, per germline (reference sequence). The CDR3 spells CSAAPGAAYEQYF. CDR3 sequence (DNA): TGCAGTGCTGCCCCAGGGGCGGCCTACGAGCAGTACTTC.

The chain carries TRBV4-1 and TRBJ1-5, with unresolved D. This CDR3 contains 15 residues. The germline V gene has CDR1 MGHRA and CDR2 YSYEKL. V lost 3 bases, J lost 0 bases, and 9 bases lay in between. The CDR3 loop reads CASSQGMTSNQPQHF. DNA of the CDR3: TGCGCCAGCAGCCAGGGAATGACTAGCAATCAGCCCCAGCATTTT.

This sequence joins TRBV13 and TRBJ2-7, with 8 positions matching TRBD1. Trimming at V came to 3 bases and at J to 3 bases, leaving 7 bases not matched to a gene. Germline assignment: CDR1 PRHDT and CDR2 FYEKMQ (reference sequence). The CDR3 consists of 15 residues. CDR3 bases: TGTGCCAGCAGCTTTGGTCAGGGGGCCCACTACGAGCAGTACGTC. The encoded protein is CASSFGQGAHYEQYV.

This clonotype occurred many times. The CDR3 loop is CSARAVRVAGEETQYF. In DNA, the CDR3 is TGCAGTGCTAGAGCCGTGAGAGTAGCGGGAGAGGAGACCCAGTACTTC. The chain joins TRBV20-1 to TRBJ2-5; TRBD2 aligns across 9 bases. The V and J ends lost 1 base and 5 bases, in that order; junction bases with no gene match: 11. This CDR3 is 16 amino acids long. The germline CDR1 and CDR2 sequences are DFQATT and SNEGSKA (reference sequence).

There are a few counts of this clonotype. The CDR3 region is CASSMPSAGTEAFF. The DNA for the CDR3 is TGTGCCAGTAGTATGCCCTCTGCAGGGACTGAAGCTTTCTTT. The V call is TRBV19, the J call TRBJ1-1; D may be TRBD1 (5 bases). The CDR3 spans 14 residues. The V gene's germline CDR1 is LNHDA and CDR2 SQIVND (reference sequence). V lost 3 bases to trimming and J lost 5 bases, with 13 bases between them.

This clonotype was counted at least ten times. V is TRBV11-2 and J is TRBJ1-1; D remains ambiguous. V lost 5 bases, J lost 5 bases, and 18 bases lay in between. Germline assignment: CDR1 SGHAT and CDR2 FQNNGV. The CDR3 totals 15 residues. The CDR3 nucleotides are TGTGCCAGCAGCCCCTCTCATGGGAGGTGGACTGAAGCTTTCTTT. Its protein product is CASSPSHGRWTEAFF.

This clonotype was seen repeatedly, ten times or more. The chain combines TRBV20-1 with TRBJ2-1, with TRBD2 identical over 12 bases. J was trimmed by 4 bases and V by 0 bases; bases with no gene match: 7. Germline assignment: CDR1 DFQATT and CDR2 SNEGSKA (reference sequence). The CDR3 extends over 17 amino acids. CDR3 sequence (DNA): TGCAGTGCTAGAGATCTGACTAGCGGGAGTAAATACAATGAGCAGTTCTTC. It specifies CSARDLTSGSKYNEQFF.

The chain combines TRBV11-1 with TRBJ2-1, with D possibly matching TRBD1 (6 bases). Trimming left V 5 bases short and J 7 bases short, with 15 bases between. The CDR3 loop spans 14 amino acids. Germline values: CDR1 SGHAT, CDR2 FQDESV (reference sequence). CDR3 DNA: TGTGCCAGCAGCACCTGGGACACCGTTAATGAGCAGTTCTTC. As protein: CASSTWDTVNEQFF.

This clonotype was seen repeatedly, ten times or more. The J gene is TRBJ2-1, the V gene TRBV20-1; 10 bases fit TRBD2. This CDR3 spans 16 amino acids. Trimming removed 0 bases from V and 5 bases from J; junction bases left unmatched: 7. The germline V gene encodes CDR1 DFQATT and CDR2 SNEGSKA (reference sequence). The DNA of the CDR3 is TGCAGTGCTAGAGATGGTGGACTAGCGGTCCACAATGAGCAGTTCTTC. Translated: CSARDGGLAVHNEQFF.

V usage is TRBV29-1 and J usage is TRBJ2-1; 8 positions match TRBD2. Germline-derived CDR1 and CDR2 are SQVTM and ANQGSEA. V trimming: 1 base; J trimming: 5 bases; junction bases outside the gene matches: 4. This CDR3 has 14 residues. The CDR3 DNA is TGCAGCGTTGAAGGACTAGCGAGCAACAATGAGCAGTTCTTC. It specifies CSVEGLASNNEQFF.

The CDR3 nucleotides read TGTGCCAGCAGCCAAGCTAGCGCCAGCACAGATACGCAGTATTTT. Translated, it gives CASSQASASTDTQYF. The chain joins TRBV4-2 to TRBJ2-3, with D possibly TRBD2 on 6 matching bases. There are 15 residues in the CDR3. V gave up 1 base and J gave up 0 bases, with 8 bases separating them. The germline V gene has CDR1 LGHNA and CDR2 YNFKEQ.

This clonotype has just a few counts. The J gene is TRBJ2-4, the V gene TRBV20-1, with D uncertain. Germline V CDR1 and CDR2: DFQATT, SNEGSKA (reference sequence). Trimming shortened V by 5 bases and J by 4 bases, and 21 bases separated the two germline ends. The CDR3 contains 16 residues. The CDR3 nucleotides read TGCAGTGCTGCCAGGACCCCTAATTCCCTTAAAAACATTCAGTACTTC. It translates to CSAARTPNSLKNIQYF.

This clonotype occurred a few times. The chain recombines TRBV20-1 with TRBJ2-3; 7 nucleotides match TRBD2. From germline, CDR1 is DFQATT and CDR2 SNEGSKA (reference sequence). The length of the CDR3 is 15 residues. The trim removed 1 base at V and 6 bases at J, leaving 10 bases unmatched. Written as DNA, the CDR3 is TGCAGTGCTAGAGTTAGCGGGCTCCCCCAGGATACGCAGTATTTT. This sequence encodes CSARVSGLPQDTQYF.